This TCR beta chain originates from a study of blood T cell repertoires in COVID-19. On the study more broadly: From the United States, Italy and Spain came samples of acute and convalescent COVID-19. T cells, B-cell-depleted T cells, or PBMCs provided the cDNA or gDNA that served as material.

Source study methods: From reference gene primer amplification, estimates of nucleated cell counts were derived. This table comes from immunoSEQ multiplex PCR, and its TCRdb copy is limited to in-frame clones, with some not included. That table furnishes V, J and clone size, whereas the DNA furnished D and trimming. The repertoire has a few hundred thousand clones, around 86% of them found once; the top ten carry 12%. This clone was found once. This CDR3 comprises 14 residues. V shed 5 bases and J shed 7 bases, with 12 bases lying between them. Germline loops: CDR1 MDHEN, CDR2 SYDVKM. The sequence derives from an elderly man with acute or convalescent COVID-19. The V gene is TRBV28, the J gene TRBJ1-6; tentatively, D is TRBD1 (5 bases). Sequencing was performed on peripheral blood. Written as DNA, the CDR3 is TGTGCCAGCAGTCCGGGCGACAGAAATTCACCCCTCCACTTT. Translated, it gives CASSPGDRNSPLHF.